The 21 T cell receptor beta chains reported below all come from one sample, sequenced in a study of T cells in Graves' hyperthyroidism and ophthalmopathy. TCR beta CDR3 regions were amplified from RNA transcripts. The TCR CDR3 was amplified in a first-round RT-PCR using the HTBI primer set. TCRdb used MiXCR to reprocess the multiplex PCR reads, holding one entry per CDR3 protein. The sample records 550,000 to 600,000 distinct CDR3 sequences, about 43% being singletons. Sequencing used peripheral blood or thyroid tissue (not recorded which). The receptors originated from an adult woman with Graves' disease, either hyperthyroidism or ophthalmopathy (not recorded which).

This clonotype was detected ten times or more. This chain connects TRBV20-1 to TRBJ2-7; 9 bases agree with TRBD2. Germline V gene lookup returns CDR1 DFQATT and CDR2 SNEGSKA (reference sequence). Trimming cost V 0 bases and J 11 bases; bases outside gene matches: 11. The CDR3 is 14 residues long. Here the CDR3 DNA reads TGCAGTGCTAGAGATCAAGTAGCGGGAGAGGGAAAGTACTTC. Amino acid sequence: CSARDQVAGEGKYF.

The genes are TRBV10-3 and TRBJ1-2; 7 bases are shared with TRBD1. Germline lookup yields CDR1 ENHRY and CDR2 SYGVKD. J lost 4 bases, V lost 0 bases, and 11 bases had no gene match. The CDR3 contains 17 residues. The CDR3 DNA reads TGTGCCATCAGTGAGTCATCGATTAGGTACAGGGGCTATGGCTACACCTTC. Translated: CAISESSIRYRGYGYTF.

This sequence joins TRBV6-5 and TRBJ1-1; D is unresolved. The germline V gene encodes CDR1 MNHEY and CDR2 SVGAGI. The CDR3 sequence is 14 residues long. V was clipped by 2 bases and J by 4 bases, with 11 bases between them. CDR3 residues: CASSYRAEGTEAFF. CDR3 in DNA: TGTGCCAGCAGTTACCGGGCTGAGGGCACTGAAGCTTTCTTT.

This clonotype was observed a few times. This sequence joins TRBV29-1 and TRBJ2-2; no clear D gene. Per the germline V gene, CDR1 is SQVTM and CDR2 is ANQGSEA. This CDR3 comprises 10 residues. The V and J ends lost 4 bases and 7 bases respectively, with 4 bases between them. This chain's CDR3 is CSVGNGELFF. Written as DNA, the CDR3 is TGCAGCGTTGGCAACGGGGAGCTGTTTTTT.

This chain links TRBV7-2 with TRBJ2-7; D remains unclear. Germline V gene data show CDR1 as SGHTA and CDR2 as FQGNSA. The CDR3 is 12 residues long. The ends were cut back, 5 bases at V and 5 bases at J, with 10 bases in the middle. CDR3 nucleotides: TGTGCCAGCAGCCCACGCGATCACGAGCAGTACTTC. This codes for CASSPRDHEQYF.

This clonotype occurred many times. DNA of the CDR3: TGCGCCAGCGCCTCAGGGGATGGGACTGAAGCTTTCTTT. Amino acids: CASASGDGTEAFF. The chain joins TRBV5-1 to TRBJ1-1, with a weak D call TRBD1 (6 bases). There are 13 residues in the CDR3. Germline V lookup: CDR1 SGHRS, CDR2 YFSETQ. V lost 7 bases and J 5 bases, leaving 15 bases between the germline ends. Full variable domain (remainder filled in from reference TRBV5-1 and TRBJ1-1): KAGVTQTPRYLIKTRGQQVTLSCSPISGHRSVSWYQQTPGQGLQFLFEYFSETQRNKGNFPGRFSGRQFSNSRSEMNVSTLELGDSALYLCASASGDGTEAFFGQGTRLTVV.

With regard to this clonotype: The missing conserved phenylalanine or tryptophan at the end of this CDR3 makes a read error likely. The DNA is omitted, as the CDR3 cannot be located on it reliably, and the CDR3 follows TCRdb's listing. The V call is TRBV15, the J call TRBJ2-6; the D call of TRBD1 is as the table states it, not checked on the DNA. The CDR3 comprises 11 residues, both ends counted. Germline V CDR1 and CDR2: LNHNV, YYDKDF (reference sequence). The CDR3 sequence: CATSVRTAPNT.

The chain links TRBV29-1 to TRBJ1-1; possible D gene TRBD1, 5 bases. The CDR3 loop spans 12 amino acids. V lost 4 bases and J 4 bases, leaving 10 bases between the germline ends. Germline V CDR1 and CDR2: SQVTM, ANQGSEA. CDR3 nucleotides: TGCAGCGTTGGAGCGGGGACCACTGAAGCTTTCTTT. This translates into CSVGAGTTEAFF. The full variable domain, its missing parts supplied by reference TRBV29-1 and TRBJ1-1, is SAVISQKPSRDICQRGTSLTIQCQVDSQVTMMFWYRQQPGQSLTLIATANQGSEATYESGFVIDKFPISRPNLTFSTLTVSNMSPEDSSIYLCSVGAGTTEAFFGQGTRLTVV.

The chain employs TRBV29-1 and TRBJ2-7, with 7 nucleotides matching TRBD1. Per the germline V gene, CDR1 is SQVTM and CDR2 is ANQGSEA. Trimming took 6 bases from V and 3 from J; bases not matched to a gene: 8. CDR3 size: 13 residues. CDR3 region: CSVVPGQFYEQYF. Written as DNA, the CDR3 is TGCAGCGTCGTACCGGGACAGTTCTACGAGCAGTACTTC.

V and J are TRBV7-9 and TRBJ1-4; 8 positions match TRBD1. The V gene end was trimmed by 4 bases and the J gene end by 5 bases; junction bases not matched to a gene: 9. Germline V CDR1 and CDR2: SEHNR, FQNEAQ (reference sequence). The length of the CDR3 is 16 residues. This CDR3 is CASSSSGQGGNEKLFF. In nucleotides, the CDR3 is TGTGCCAGCAGCTCAAGCGGACAGGGTGGGAATGAAAAACTGTTTTTT. The variable domain in full, with the rest retrieved from reference TRBV7-9 and TRBJ1-4, is DTGVSQNPRHKITKRGQNVTFRCDPISEHNRLYWYRQTLGQGPEFLTYFQNEAQLEKSRLLSDRFSAERPKGSFSTLEIQRTEQGDSAMYLCASSSSGQGGNEKLFFGSGTQLSVL.

The table lists this clonotype with many counts. The chain couples TRBV6-1 to TRBJ1-2, with TRBD1 identical over 8 bases. CDR1 is MNHNS and CDR2 is SASEGT in the germline V gene. Trimming took 3 bases from V and 5 from J; bases not matched to a gene: 5. CDR3 length equals 14 residues. Here the CDR3 DNA reads TGTGCCAGCAGTGAGACAGGGGTGGGATATGGCTACACCTTC. It specifies CASSETGVGYGYTF.

This clonotype has only a few counts. V and J are TRBV30 and TRBJ1-1; D gene uncertain. CDR1 is GTSNPN, CDR2 SVGIG, per germline (reference sequence). The V end was cut by 0 bases, the J end by 0 bases, with 8 bases between. The CDR3 is 14 residues long. The chain's CDR3 is CAWSVREMNTEAFF. In DNA form, the CDR3 reads TGTGCCTGGAGTGTACGGGAGATGAACACTGAAGCTTTCTTT.

This chain joins TRBV15 and TRBJ1-6; D may be TRBD1 (5 bases). This CDR3 is 17 amino acids long. From germline, CDR1 is LNHNV and CDR2 YYDKDF (reference sequence). V dropped 0 bases and J dropped 7 bases, with 16 bases sitting between them. CDR3 sequence: CATSRDLGARDNSPLHF. In DNA, the CDR3 is TGTGCCACCAGCAGAGATCTTGGTGCCAGGGACAATTCACCCCTCCACTTT.

The V call is TRBV2, the J call TRBJ1-6, with TRBD1 matching 8 bases. V shed 7 bases, J shed 6 bases, and the junction held 8 bases outside the gene matches. Per germline, CDR1 SNHLY and CDR2 FYNNEI. The CDR3 covers 15 residues. The CDR3, as DNA: TGTGCCAGCAACGTGCAGGGGGCAGGTAATTCACCCCTCCACTTT. It codes for CASNVQGAGNSPLHF.

As concerns this clonotype: This could be a read error, since a much larger clone is one nucleotide away. V gene TRBV12-3 or TRBV12-4 combines with J gene TRBJ1-2; D is undetermined. The ends were cut back, 5 bases at V and 0 bases at J, with 7 bases in the middle. The CDR3 is 13 amino acids. The CDR3 loop is CASSATSNYGYTF. As DNA, the CDR3 is TGTGCCAGCAGTGCCACCTCTAACTATGGCTACACCTTC.

CDR3 nucleotides: TGTGCCATCAGTGAGTCACCAGGGGCCTATACTGAAGCTTTCTTT. Translating gives CAISESPGAYTEAFF. The chain joins TRBV10-3 to TRBJ1-1; TRBD1 might be the D (6 bases). This CDR3 comprises 15 residues. Germline CDR1 and CDR2: ENHRY and SYGVKD. Trimming left V 0 bases short and J 5 bases short, with 13 bases between.

J is TRBJ2-7 and V is TRBV29-1; D possibly corresponds to TRBD2 (6 bases). V dropped 6 bases and J dropped 0 bases, with 15 bases sitting between them. Germline values: CDR1 SQVTM, CDR2 ANQGSEA. The CDR3 totals 14 residues. CDR3 sequence: CSVAGGPVSYEQYF. The CDR3 DNA sequence: TGCAGCGTAGCCGGAGGGCCGGTCTCCTACGAGCAGTACTTC.

V and J are TRBV20-1 and TRBJ1-2, with D unclear. The CDR3 length is 13 residues. Trimming stripped 3 bases from V and 0 bases from J, with 8 bases between. From germline, CDR1 is DFQATT and CDR2 SNEGSKA (reference sequence). The CDR3 DNA reads TGCAGTGCTAGCGAACCAGCTAACTATGGCTACACCTTC. Protein: CSASEPANYGYTF.

Worth noting for this clonotype: It is likely a read error, because the conserved phenylalanine at the end of the CDR3 is missing. It is unclear where the CDR3 begins or ends on the DNA, so no DNA is shown, and the CDR3 is as TCRdb lists it. This rearrangement joins TRBV5-1 to TRBJ1-1; whether TRBD1, the table's D call, matches the DNA was not checked. The germline gives CDR1 SGHRS, CDR2 YFSETQ. The CDR3 extends over 9 residues, inclusive of both ends. CDR3 in amino acids: CASSFSGGA.

This rearrangement joins TRBV15 to TRBJ1-5, with D possibly matching TRBD1 (5 bases). Between the trimmed V and J ends, which lost 0 bases and 6 bases, there was a span of 12 bases. CDR1 and CDR2 (germline): LNHNV, YYDKDF (reference sequence). The CDR3 covers 15 residues. Here the CDR3 reads CATSRELGEGQPQHF. CDR3 in DNA: TGTGCCACCAGCAGAGAATTGGGGGAGGGTCAGCCCCAGCATTTT.

This clonotype showed up many times. This chain joins TRBV11-2 and TRBJ1-3; D is undetermined. This CDR3 contains 13 residues. Trimming took 1 base from V and 2 from J, leaving 3 bases between them. CDR1 and CDR2 (germline): SGHAT, FQNNGV. The DNA for the CDR3 is TGTGCCAGCAGCTTAGGACCTGGAAACACCATATATTTT. It yields the protein CASSLGPGNTIYF.